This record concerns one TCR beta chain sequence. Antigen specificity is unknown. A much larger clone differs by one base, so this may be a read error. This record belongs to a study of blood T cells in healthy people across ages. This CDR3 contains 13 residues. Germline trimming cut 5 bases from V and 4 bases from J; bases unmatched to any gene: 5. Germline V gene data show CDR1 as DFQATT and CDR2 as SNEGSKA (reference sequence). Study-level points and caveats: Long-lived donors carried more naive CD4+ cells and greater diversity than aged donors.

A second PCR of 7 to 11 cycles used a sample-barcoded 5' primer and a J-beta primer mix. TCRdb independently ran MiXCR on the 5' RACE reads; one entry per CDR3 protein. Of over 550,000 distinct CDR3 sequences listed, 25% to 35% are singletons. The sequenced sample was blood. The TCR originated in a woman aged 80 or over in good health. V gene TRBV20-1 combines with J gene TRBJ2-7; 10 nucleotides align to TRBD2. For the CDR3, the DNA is TGCAGTGCTGTTAGCGGGGGGATTTACGAGCAGTACTTC. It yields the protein CSAVSGGIYEQYF.